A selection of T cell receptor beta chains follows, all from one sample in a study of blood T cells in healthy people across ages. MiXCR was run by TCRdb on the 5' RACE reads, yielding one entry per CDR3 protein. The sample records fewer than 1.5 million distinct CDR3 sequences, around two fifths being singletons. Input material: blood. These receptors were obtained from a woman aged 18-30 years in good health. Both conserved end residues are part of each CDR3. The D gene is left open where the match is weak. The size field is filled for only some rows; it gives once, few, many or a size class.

DNA: TGCGCCAGCAGCTTGGAAGGCCCAAGCACAGATACGCAGTATTTT; CDR3: CASSLEGPSTDTQYF; V: TRBV28; J: TRBJ2-3; length: 15; D: .; size: many
DNA: TGTGCCAGCAGTTACGTGGGACTAGTCGGTCCCAATGAGCAGTACTTC; CDR3: CASSYVGLVGPNEQYF; V: TRBV6-5; J: TRBJ2-7; length: 16; D: TRBD2; size: .
DNA: TGTGCCAGCATGGAAGCGGGTTTAGCCAATGGGCAGTTCTTC; CDR3: CASMEAGLANGQFF; V: TRBV27; J: TRBJ2-1; length: 14; D: .; size: .
DNA: TGTGCCAGCAGTGAACTAGAAGGGGGCCCGCAGTATTTT; CDR3: CASSELEGGPQYF; V: TRBV25-1; J: TRBJ2-3; length: 13; D: TRBD1; size: .
DNA: TGCAGTGCTCATGGGGGGGTCGACTCCTACAATGAGCAGTTCTTC; CDR3: CSAHGGVDSYNEQFF; V: TRBV20-1; J: TRBJ2-1; length: 15; D: TRBD2; size: few
DNA: TGTGCCAGCAGTCGACAGGGCTTGTCCTACGAGCAGTACTTC; CDR3: CASSRQGLSYEQYF; V: TRBV6-6; J: TRBJ2-7; length: 14; D: TRBD1; size: many
DNA: TGTGCCACTTCCCCGGGCGGGGGGCGACCTCACAATGAGCAGTACTTC; CDR3: CATSPGGGRPHNEQYF; V: TRBV6-4; J: TRBJ2-5; length: 16; D: TRBD2; size: .
DNA: TGTGCCAGCAGCTTACAGCGGAGGGGCTACGAGCAGTACTTC; CDR3: CASSLQRRGYEQYF; V: TRBV7-2; J: TRBJ2-7; length: 14; D: .; size: .
DNA: TGCAGCTCCACCGGACTAGCGGGAGTACATGAGCAGTACTTC; CDR3: CSSTGLAGVHEQYF; V: TRBV29-1; J: TRBJ2-7; length: 14; D: TRBD2; size: .
DNA: TGTGCCTGGACGGGCCAGTCTGGCGAGCAGTACTTC; CDR3: CAWTGQSGEQYF; V: TRBV30; J: TRBJ2-7; length: 12; D: .; size: .
DNA: TGTGCCAGCAGAGAGACTTACTCTAGCGGATCCTACGAGCAGTACTTC; CDR3: CASRETYSSGSYEQYF; V: TRBV27; J: TRBJ2-7; length: 16; D: TRBD2; size: few
DNA: TGTGCCAGCAGTGAAGAGGCGACGCAGTATTTT; CDR3: CASSEEATQYF; V: TRBV2; J: TRBJ2-3; length: 11; D: .; size: few
DNA: TGCGCCAGCACACCCCGCGGGGGAGCCACTGAAGCTTTCTTT; CDR3: CASTPRGGATEAFF; V: TRBV5-1; J: TRBJ1-1; length: 14; D: .; size: .
DNA: TGTGCCAGCAGCCTCGGACTAGCGGGAAGGCTTCACGAGCAGTTCTTC; CDR3: CASSLGLAGRLHEQFF; V: TRBV3-1; J: TRBJ2-1; length: 16; D: TRBD2; size: .
DNA: TGTGCCAGCAGCCCCCCCGCGGACTATGAGCAGTTCTTC; CDR3: CASSPPADYEQFF; V: TRBV6-6; J: TRBJ2-1; length: 13; D: .; size: .
DNA: TGTGCCAGCAGCTTAGCGCGCCCTAGCGGGATCACAGATACGCAGTATTTT; CDR3: CASSLARPSGITDTQYF; V: TRBV7-9; J: TRBJ2-3; length: 17; D: TRBD2; size: .
DNA: TGTGCCAGCTCGCGTAACAGGGGTTCAGATACGCAGTATTTT; CDR3: CASSRNRGSDTQYF; V: TRBV18; J: TRBJ2-3; length: 14; D: TRBD1; size: few
DNA: TGTGCCACCAAAGCGGGGACCACAGATACGCAGTATTTT; CDR3: CATKAGTTDTQYF; V: TRBV15; J: TRBJ2-3; length: 13; D: TRBD2; size: .
DNA: TGTGCCAGCAGCCAACCCGGGGAGGGCCTGGAGACCCAGTACTTC; CDR3: CASSQPGEGLETQYF; V: TRBV4-2; J: TRBJ2-5; length: 15; D: TRBD2; size: few
DNA: TGTGCCAGCAGTTCGGGGGGCAATTACAATGAGCAGTACTTC; CDR3: CASSSGGNYNEQYF; V: TRBV28; J: TRBJ2-7; length: 14; D: .; size: .
DNA: TGTGCCAGCAGTTTAGAGAAGTACGAGCAGTACTTC; CDR3: CASSLEKYEQYF; V: TRBV12-3/TRBV12-4; J: TRBJ2-7; length: 12; D: .; size: few
DNA: TGTGCCAGCACCCCAACCTGGTCTAGCGTCAATGAGCAGTTCTTC; CDR3: CASTPTWSSVNEQFF; V: TRBV7-9; J: TRBJ2-1; length: 15; D: .; size: .
DNA: TGTGCCAGCAGTGAGGCGGTGCAATATAACCCCTACGAGCAGTACTTC; CDR3: CASSEAVQYNPYEQYF; V: TRBV2; J: TRBJ2-7; length: 16; D: .; size: few
DNA: TGTGCCAGCAGCCTATGGGGACAGCTCTATGGCTACACCTTC; CDR3: CASSLWGQLYGYTF; V: TRBV12-3/TRBV12-4; J: TRBJ1-2; length: 14; D: TRBD1; size: few
DNA: TGTGCCAGCAGCTTTTTTTTCGCTGAAGCTTTCTTT; CDR3: CASSFFFAEAFF; V: TRBV7-9; J: TRBJ1-1; length: 12; D: .; size: .
DNA: TGTGCCAGCAGCTTAGTCGCTTCGGGGGGGCCCCACTACGAGCAGTACTTC; CDR3: CASSLVASGGPHYEQYF; V: TRBV7-2; J: TRBJ2-7; length: 17; D: TRBD2; size: .
DNA: TGTGCCAGCAGCTTAGGACTAGCGGTTGTTAATGGGCAGTTCTTC; CDR3: CASSLGLAVVNGQFF; V: TRBV11-1; J: TRBJ2-1; length: 15; D: TRBD2; size: .
DNA: TGCGCCAGCAGCTTGGTACAGGGAAGGGAGCAGTTCTTC; CDR3: CASSLVQGREQFF; V: TRBV5-1; J: TRBJ2-1; length: 13; D: .; size: .
DNA: TGCAGCGTTGTCCATTACGAGCAGTACTTC; CDR3: CSVVHYEQYF; V: TRBV29-1; J: TRBJ2-7; length: 10; D: .; size: many
DNA: TGCAGTGCCATTAGCGGGAGTACCACCGGGGAGCTGTTTTTT; CDR3: CSAISGSTTGELFF; V: TRBV20-1; J: TRBJ2-2; length: 14; D: TRBD2; size: .
DNA: TGTGCTAGCAGCTCCTCGGACTTCGGAGGAAACACCATATATTTT; CDR3: CASSSSDFGGNTIYF; V: TRBV7-7; J: TRBJ1-3; length: 15; D: .; size: .
DNA: TGTGCCAGCAGCTTAGGGTCAAGCAGGGTCTATGGCTACACCTTC; CDR3: CASSLGSSRVYGYTF; V: TRBV7-8; J: TRBJ1-2; length: 15; D: .; size: .
DNA: TGTGCCAGCAGTTCGGGGACAACCCTCAAGCGTGAAGCTTTCTTT; CDR3: CASSSGTTLKREAFF; V: TRBV6-6; J: TRBJ1-1; length: 15; D: .; size: .
DNA: TGTGCCAGCAGTGAATATGGAGGGTTTGGTTACTCTGGCTACACCTTC; CDR3: CASSEYGGFGYSGYTF; V: TRBV25-1; J: TRBJ1-2; length: 16; D: .; size: few
DNA: TGTGCCAGCGTAAATAGGGGGTCCATGGATACGCAGTATTTT; CDR3: CASVNRGSMDTQYF; V: TRBV6-1; J: TRBJ2-3; length: 14; D: .; size: once
DNA: TGTGCCAGCAGTCCCAGGTCCGGGACAGGGAGTTTTACGCAGTATTTT; CDR3: CASSPRSGTGSFTQYF; V: TRBV27; J: TRBJ2-3; length: 16; D: TRBD1; size: .
DNA: TGTGCCAGCAGCCCGTCCGGGACCCAAGGGACCCTCTATGGCTACACCTTC; CDR3: CASSPSGTQGTLYGYTF; V: TRBV12-3/TRBV12-4; J: TRBJ1-2; length: 17; D: .; size: .
DNA: TGTGCCAGCAGTGAATGGGTTGGTGGCTACACCTTC; CDR3: CASSEWVGGYTF; V: TRBV2; J: TRBJ1-2; length: 12; D: .; size: .
DNA: TGTGCCAGCAGCCCAGATCTAGGGGGTCGTCAGCCCCAGCATTTT; CDR3: CASSPDLGGRQPQHF; V: TRBV7-2; J: TRBJ1-5; length: 15; D: .; size: .
DNA: TGTGCCAGCAGCCAAGATTTCGGTAACCTCTATGGCTACACCTTC; CDR3: CASSQDFGNLYGYTF; V: TRBV3-1; J: TRBJ1-2; length: 15; D: .; size: .
DNA: TGTGCCAGCAGCTTAACCCAGGGCGGAGGCTACACCTTC; CDR3: CASSLTQGGGYTF; V: TRBV7-3; J: TRBJ1-2; length: 13; D: .; size: .
DNA: TGTGCCAGCAGTCCCGATATTCCACGGTTCTTC; CDR3: CASSPDIPRFF; V: TRBV12-3/TRBV12-4; J: TRBJ2-1; length: 11; D: .; size: .
DNA: TGTGCCAGCAGCTTAACCGTGGTAGCGGGGGGTATCACAGATACGCAGTATTTT; CDR3: CASSLTVVAGGITDTQYF; V: TRBV7-3; J: TRBJ2-3; length: 18; D: TRBD2; size: .
DNA: TGTGCCAGCAGTTTCCTAGCGGCTCCCTACGAGCAGTACTTC; CDR3: CASSFLAAPYEQYF; V: TRBV27; J: TRBJ2-7; length: 14; D: TRBD2; size: .
DNA: TGTGCCAGCAGGGTCGGGGGTAAGGATGGCTACACCTTC; CDR3: CASRVGGKDGYTF; V: TRBV2; J: TRBJ1-2; length: 13; D: .; size: .
DNA: TGTGCCATCAGTGAGACGACGGAGGGGGGGGAGACCCAGTACTTC; CDR3: CAISETTEGGETQYF; V: TRBV10-3; J: TRBJ2-5; length: 15; D: .; size: few
DNA: TGCGCCAGCAGCTTGGTGGGGGCTCAAGATACGCAGTATTTT; CDR3: CASSLVGAQDTQYF; V: TRBV5-1; J: TRBJ2-3; length: 14; D: .; size: .
DNA: TGTGCCAGCAGGGAAGGCTACAATGAGCAGTTCTTC; CDR3: CASREGYNEQFF; V: TRBV6-5; J: TRBJ2-1; length: 12; D: .; size: few
DNA: TGTGCCAGCAGGGACACAGGGGGCACAGATACGCAGTATTTT; CDR3: CASRDTGGTDTQYF; V: TRBV7-9; J: TRBJ2-3; length: 14; D: TRBD1; size: few
DNA: TGTGCCAGCAGTTTAACGAGTGTCTCCTACAATGAGCAGTACTTC; CDR3: CASSLTSVSYNEQYF; V: TRBV27; J: TRBJ2-7; length: 15; D: .; size: few
DNA: TGTGCCAGCAGTTACTCGAGATGGGGTTCTCGATCCGAGCAGCACTTC; CDR3: CASSYSRWGSRSEQHF; V: TRBV6-7; J: TRBJ2-7; length: 16; D: .; size: .
DNA: TGTGCCAGCAGTGACTCGGACAGGAACTATGGCTACACCTTC; CDR3: CASSDSDRNYGYTF; V: TRBV28; J: TRBJ1-2; length: 14; D: TRBD1; size: .
DNA: TGTGCCAGCAGCCGGGACCGGACGGAAAAACTGTTTTTT; CDR3: CASSRDRTEKLFF; V: TRBV27; J: TRBJ1-4; length: 13; D: .; size: few
DNA: TGCAGTGCTAGAGAAGCGGGACTAGCGTCCCGCAATGAGCAGTTCTTC; CDR3: CSAREAGLASRNEQFF; V: TRBV20-1; J: TRBJ2-1; length: 16; D: TRBD2; size: .
DNA: TGCGCCAGCAGCCATGGGGGGGCGTGGGAGACCCAGTACTTC; CDR3: CASSHGGAWETQYF; V: TRBV4-1; J: TRBJ2-5; length: 14; D: .; size: .
DNA: TGTGCCAGCACCATTGACTTATCCACCGGGGAGCTGTTTTTT; CDR3: CASTIDLSTGELFF; V: TRBV6-6; J: TRBJ2-2; length: 14; D: .; size: .
DNA: TGTGCCAGCAGCCAGGGACTAGCTCCCTCGCAGTACTTC; CDR3: CASSQGLAPSQYF; V: TRBV7-9; J: TRBJ2-5; length: 13; D: TRBD2; size: .
DNA: TGTGCCAGCAGCTTAAACGTCGACAATGAGCAGTACTTC; CDR3: CASSLNVDNEQYF; V: TRBV7-6; J: TRBJ2-7; length: 13; D: .; size: .
DNA: TGTGCCACGGCAGGGAATGGGGGGGACCAAAGTGGCTACACCTTC; CDR3: CATAGNGGDQSGYTF; V: TRBV12-3/TRBV12-4; J: TRBJ1-2; length: 15; D: .; size: few